This T cell receptor beta chain came from a study of OX40 agonist ivuxolimab in advanced cancers. The method was immunoSEQ multiplex PCR; TCRdb's version includes in-frame clones alone and lacks a portion of them. There are 65,000 to 75,000 clones in the sample; more than 70% occur only once, and under 0.7% lies in the top ten. V shed 4 bases and J 1 base; nucleotides not matched to a gene: 5. Per the germline V gene, CDR1 is KGHSH and CDR2 is LQKENI. The CDR3 contains 15 residues. This rearrangement joins TRBV18 to TRBJ2-3; 7 nucleotides agree with TRBD1. The sequencing used CD4+ or CD8+ T cells sorted from blood, collected in a trial of the OX40 agonist ivuxolimab. The source of this sequence is an adult with an advanced solid tumor such as melanoma, head and neck, liver or kidney cancer. Written as DNA, the CDR3 is TGTGCCAGCTCACGGACAGGCCAAGGCACAGATACGCAGTATTTT. This encodes CASSRTGQGTDTQYF.